This TCR beta chain was sequenced in a study of cytomegalovirus exposure and HLA in healthy donors. Findings of the study overall: Researchers reported in a later analysis that a missense DCLRE1C variant was tied to TCR beta V- and J-gene trimming. TCR association rates varied by HLA locus in a later analysis, with DRB1 highest and HLA-C lowest.

Both 60 Vbeta primers and 13 Jbeta primers went into the PCR. The authors' processing: Approximately 78 million unique TCR beta chains, roughly 11 million of them shared, were counted by a later analysis. Sequencing used immunoSEQ multiplex PCR; TCRdb keeps in-frame clones, though not all of them. The V and J calls and clone size come from that table; D and trimming were worked out from the DNA. The sample has 200,000 to 250,000 clones; under 85% are singletons. Worth noting for this clone: Its target is not known.

Germline V gene lookup returns CDR1 LGHNA and CDR2 YNFKEQ. V lost 0 bases to trimming and J lost 2 bases; unmatched junction nucleotides: 5. The CDR3 covers 16 residues. The sequence came from a woman aged 45-65 years in good health and CMV-seropositive. The sequenced sample consisted of PBMCs. The chain joins TRBV4-2 to TRBJ1-2, with 8 bases matching TRBD1. CDR3 sequence (DNA): TGTGCCAGCAGCCAAGAATCTCAGGGGGCGAACTATGGCTACACCTTC. This codes for CASSQESQGANYGYTF.